Shown below are 29 T cell receptor beta chains from a single sample sequenced in a study of blood T cell repertoires in COVID-19. TCRdb's table, derived via immunoSEQ multiplex PCR, lists solely in-frame clones and lacks some. The sample gives about 100,000 clones, about 90% of which show up once; approximately 15% is in the top ten. Material for sequencing was peripheral blood. These receptors all stem from a man between 50 and 59 years old with acute or convalescent COVID-19.

The J gene is TRBJ2-1, the V gene TRBV5-8, with 9 positions matching TRBD2. The CDR3 is 16 residues long. Germline V gene data show CDR1 as SGHTS and CDR2 as YDEGEE. After removal of 0 bases from V and 5 bases from J, the junction contained 6 bases not matched to a gene. CDR3 loop: CASSLEVLAGDNEQFF. The DNA of the CDR3 is TGTGCCAGCAGCTTGGAAGTGTTAGCGGGGGACAATGAGCAGTTCTTC.

The chain joins TRBV4-2 to TRBJ2-6, with a weak D call TRBD1 (5 bases). Looked up from germline, CDR1 is LGHNA and CDR2 is YNFKEQ. The CDR3 extends over 14 amino acids. The V gene lost 8 bases and the J gene lost 4 bases, with 12 bases spanning the gap. The CDR3 coding sequence is TGTGCCAGCGACGACAGCTCGGGGGCCAACGTCCTGACTTTC. Residues: CASDDSSGANVLTF.

The chain uses TRBV5-4 and TRBJ2-3; TRBD1 agrees at 9 bases. V shed 4 bases and J 2 bases; nucleotides not matched to a gene: 11. This CDR3 contains 17 residues. CDR1 is SGHNT, CDR2 YYREEE, per germline (reference sequence). The CDR3 is CASSHHVGQGSTDTQYF. For the CDR3, the DNA is TGTGCCAGCAGCCATCACGTGGGACAGGGATCCACAGATACGCAGTATTTT. The whole variable domain, filled in from reference TRBV5-4 and TRBJ2-3, reads ETGVTQSPTHLIKTRGQQVTLRCSSQSGHNTVSWYQQALGQGPQFIFQYYREEENGRGNFPPRFSGLQFPNYSSELNVNALELDDSALYLCASSHHVGQGSTDTQYFGPGTRLTVL.

The chain carries TRBV11-3 and TRBJ1-4, with D perhaps matching TRBD1 (6 bases). The V gene's germline CDR1 is SGHNT and CDR2 YENEEA. The CDR3 totals 15 residues. V lost 4 bases and J 5 bases, leaving 14 bases between the germline ends. The CDR3 spells CASSSAGGVNEKLFF. CDR3 sequence (DNA): TGTGCCAGCAGCTCGGCGGGGGGCGTGAATGAAAAACTGTTTTTT.

CDR3 sequence (DNA): TGTGCCAGCAGCCCTGGGACTCCCTCGGATACGCAGTATTTT. Encoded protein: CASSPGTPSDTQYF. V and J are TRBV11-3 and TRBJ2-3; TRBD2 might be the D (6 bases). The CDR3 covers 14 residues. Germline V gives CDR1 SGHNT, CDR2 YENEEA. The V end was cut by 5 bases, the J end by 6 bases, with 15 bases between.

The chain carries TRBV7-3 and TRBJ2-7, with TRBD2 identical over 10 bases. Germline trimming cut 2 bases from V and 4 bases from J; bases unmatched to any gene: 5. The CDR3 is made up of 15 amino acids. The V gene's germline CDR1 is SGHTA and CDR2 FQGTGA. The CDR3 loop reads CASSLDSGGKYEQYF. The CDR3 coding sequence is TGTGCCAGCAGCTTAGATAGCGGGGGGAAATACGAGCAGTACTTC.

The genes are TRBV27 and TRBJ2-1, with 9 nucleotides matching TRBD2. The CDR3 spans 16 residues. The junction had 2 bases not matched to a gene; V was cut back by 2 bases and J by 0 bases. From germline, CDR1 is MNHEY and CDR2 SMNVEV (reference sequence). The CDR3 protein is CASSLRRGGSYNEQFF. The CDR3 DNA is TGTGCCAGCAGTTTACGGCGGGGGGGCTCCTACAATGAGCAGTTCTTC.

This clone has more than one count but fewer than ten. This chain uses TRBV7-9 with TRBJ1-1, with a weak D call TRBD1 (5 bases). Between the trimmed V and J ends, which lost 3 bases and 1 base, there was a span of 15 bases. The length of the CDR3 is 16 residues. Germline values: CDR1 SEHNR, CDR2 FQNEAQ (reference sequence). The CDR3 spells CASSFVPGLTNTEAFF. The CDR3 DNA reads TGTGCCAGCAGCTTCGTACCGGGACTAACGAACACTGAAGCTTTCTTT. The full variable domain, completed using reference TRBV7-9 and TRBJ1-1, is DTGVSQNPRHKITKRGQNVTFRCDPISEHNRLYWYRQTLGQGPEFLTYFQNEAQLEKSRLLSDRFSAERPKGSFSTLEIQRTEQGDSAMYLCASSFVPGLTNTEAFFGQGTRLTVV.

J is TRBJ1-6 and V is TRBV19; D is unresolved. This CDR3 is 12 amino acids long. Germline CDR1 and CDR2: LNHDA and SQIVND (reference sequence). V lost 5 bases, J lost 8 bases, and 7 bases lay in between. Written as DNA, the CDR3 is TGTGCCAGTAGTTTTCTTGATTCACCCCTCCACTTT. It yields the protein CASSFLDSPLHF.

The chain recombines TRBV18 with TRBJ2-1; D possibly corresponds to TRBD1 (5 bases). The CDR3 runs to 13 residues. Germline CDR1 is KGHSH and CDR2 is LQKENI. Trimming shortened V by 11 bases and J by 6 bases, and 17 bases separated the two germline ends. The CDR3: CASLVGQSNEQFF. The DNA of the CDR3 is TGTGCCTCCCTCGTGGGGCAAAGCAATGAGCAGTTCTTC.

This rearrangement joins TRBV10-2 to TRBJ1-5; no clear D. Germline CDR1 WSHSY, CDR2 SAAADI. V lost 4 bases and J lost 6, with 13 bases in between. The CDR3 extends over 14 amino acids. CDR3 loop: CASSAGVLVQPQHF. For the CDR3, the DNA is TGCGCCAGCAGTGCCGGGGTCTTAGTTCAGCCCCAGCATTTT.

The chain has TRBV7-3 and TRBJ2-7; tentative D call: TRBD2 (6 bases). The CDR3 is 13 residues long. The V end lost 5 bases, the J end lost 6 bases, and 14 bases lay between the germline ends. Germline V CDR1 and CDR2: SGHTA, FQGTGA. This CDR3 is CASSPDQRVEQYF. In DNA form, the CDR3 reads TGTGCCAGCAGCCCGGACCAGCGGGTCGAGCAGTACTTC.

V and J are TRBV7-9 and TRBJ1-6; perhaps TRBD1 as D (5 bases). The CDR3 sequence is 15 residues long. Germline V gene sequence: CDR1 SEHNR, CDR2 FQNEAQ (reference sequence). The V end lost 4 bases, the J end lost 3 bases, and 10 bases lay between the germline ends. The CDR3 bases are TGTGCCAGCAGCTCCACGGGGGACTATAATTCACCCCTCCACTTT. It specifies CASSSTGDYNSPLHF.

The CDR3 loop reads CASSFHRAGNQPQHF. The CDR3 coding sequence is TGTGCCAGCAGCTTTCACAGGGCGGGCAATCAGCCCCAGCATTTT. The chain carries TRBV5-5 and TRBJ1-5; maybe TRBD1 (6 bases). The CDR3 sequence is 15 residues long. The V gene's germline CDR1 is SGHKS and CDR2 YYEKEE (reference sequence). V lost 2 bases to trimming and J lost 2 bases, with 11 bases between them.

V gene TRBV19 combines with J gene TRBJ1-2; possibly TRBD1 for D (5 bases). V gave up 6 bases and J gave up 2 bases, with 16 bases separating them. Germline V CDR1 and CDR2: LNHDA, SQIVND (reference sequence). CDR3 length: 15 residues. CDR3 region: CASSSRQIFNYGYTF. The CDR3 DNA sequence: TGTGCCAGTAGCTCAAGACAGATCTTCAACTATGGCTACACCTTC.

V gene TRBV7-8 combines with J gene TRBJ1-1; D not certain. Germline CDR1 is SGHVS and CDR2 is FQNEAQ. This CDR3 region has 14 residues. Trimming shortened V by 4 bases and J by 11 bases, and 20 bases separated the two germline ends. The CDR3 DNA sequence: TGTGCCAGCAGCTCAGTGAGGAGGGTTGAAGGGGCTTTCTTT. The encoded protein is CASSSVRRVEGAFF.

V and J are TRBV7-2 and TRBJ1-2; D might be TRBD1 (5 bases). The CDR3 consists of 14 residues. Germline values: CDR1 SGHTA, CDR2 FQGNSA. V gave up 7 bases and J gave up 1 base, with 13 bases separating them. CDR3 residues: CASNPGLGNYGYTF. The CDR3 DNA reads as TGTGCCAGCAACCCAGGGCTTGGTAACTATGGCTACACCTTC.

The chain has TRBV2 and TRBJ1-2; TRBD1 matches 11 bases. Germline loops: CDR1 SNHLY, CDR2 FYNNEI. CDR3 length equals 17 residues. V lost 3 bases and J lost 4; bases outside the gene matches: 10. Written as DNA, the CDR3 is TGTGCCAGCAGTGATATCCGGACAGGGGGCGCCGGCTATGGCTACACCTTC. It encodes CASSDIRTGGAGYGYTF.

The gene calls are TRBV10-2 and TRBJ1-3; D is ambiguous. Trimming took off 5 bases at V and 3 bases at J, with 5 bases between the two ends. There are 12 residues in the CDR3. Germline CDR1 and CDR2: WSHSY and SAAADI. The CDR3: CASSSGGNTIYF. CDR3 DNA sequence: TGCGCCAGCAGTTCCGGTGGAAACACCATATATTTT.

This clone has only one observation. V and J are TRBV6-5 and TRBJ2-7, with TRBD1 matching 8 bases. V gave up 8 bases and J gave up 3 bases; unmatched junction bases: 3. The CDR3 length is 12 residues. Germline V lookup: CDR1 MNHEY, CDR2 SVGAGI. The CDR3 coding sequence is TGTGCCAGCGAAACAGGGGGCTACGAGCAGTACTTC. Protein product: CASETGGYEQYF.

This clone was seen just once. V and J are TRBV11-2 and TRBJ1-6; 8 nucleotides match TRBD1. The CDR3 is made up of 15 amino acids. Germline V lookup: CDR1 SGHAT, CDR2 FQNNGV. After removal of 5 bases from V and 7 bases from J, the junction contained 7 bases not matched to a gene. The CDR3 bases are TGTGCCAGCAGCAGAATACAGGGGGGGAATTCACCCCTCCACTTT. Protein: CASSRIQGGNSPLHF.

The chain couples TRBV2 to TRBJ2-7; weak D call: TRBD1 (5 bases). CDR3 length: 13 amino acids. The germline V and J ends were trimmed by 5 bases and 7 bases, with 15 bases remaining between them. The germline V gene has CDR1 SNHLY and CDR2 FYNNEI. The CDR3 sequence is CASSTRGRREQYF. In DNA, the CDR3 is TGTGCCAGCAGTACAAGGGGCCGCCGGGAGCAGTACTTC. The full variable domain, completed using reference TRBV2 and TRBJ2-7, is EPEVTQTPSHQVTQMGQEVILRCVPISNHLYFYWYRQILGQKVEFLVSFYNNEISEKSEIFDDQFSVERPDGSNFTLKIRSTKLEDSAMYFCASSTRGRREQYFGPGTRLTVT.

V is TRBV4-1 and J is TRBJ2-1, with 7 bases aligning to TRBD2. Germline V lookup: CDR1 MGHRA, CDR2 YSYEKL. This CDR3 is 15 amino acids long. With 7 bases clipped from V and 5 bases from J, the junction kept 11 bases outside the gene matches. CDR3 in DNA: TGCGCCAGCACCCTATTTGGGGCGGGGGACAATGAGCAGTTCTTC. It is translated as CASTLFGAGDNEQFF.

The J gene is TRBJ1-2, the V gene TRBV13, with 9 bases identical to TRBD1. CDR3 length: 17 residues. CDR1 is PRHDT and CDR2 is FYEKMQ in the germline V gene (reference sequence). After removal of 5 bases from V and 4 bases from J, the junction contained 14 bases not matched to a gene. CDR3 residues: CASSPRDRDSRRYGYTF. DNA of the CDR3: TGTGCCAGCAGCCCCCGGGACAGGGACTCCCGGCGCTATGGCTACACCTTC.

The chain has TRBV30 and TRBJ1-5, with D perhaps TRBD1 (5 bases). The V end lost 0 bases, the J end lost 4 bases, and 10 bases lay between the germline ends. The CDR3 contains 14 residues. CDR1 is GTSNPN, CDR2 SVGIG, per germline (reference sequence). The CDR3 region is CAWSVLGGNQPQHF. CDR3 nucleotides: TGTGCCTGGAGTGTATTGGGGGGTAATCAGCCCCAGCATTTT. The entire variable domain, with the rest obtained from reference TRBV30 and TRBJ1-5, is as follows: SQTIHQWPATLVQPVGSPLSLECTVEGTSNPNLYWYRQAAGRGLQLLFYSVGIGQISSEVPQNLSASRPQDRQFILSSKKLLLSDSGFYLCAWSVLGGNQPQHFGDGTRLSIL.

J is TRBJ2-7 and V is TRBV25-1; 7 positions match TRBD1. Trimming cost V 3 bases and J 2 bases; bases outside gene matches: 7. The CDR3 runs 15 residues. Germline V CDR1 and CDR2: MGHDK, SYGVNS. This CDR3 is CASSDPGQPTYEQYF. For the CDR3, the DNA is TGTGCCAGCAGTGACCCGGGACAGCCTACCTACGAGCAGTACTTC.

V usage is TRBV11-2 and J usage is TRBJ2-7; D not resolved. From germline, CDR1 is SGHAT and CDR2 FQNNGV. This CDR3 has 12 residues. The V gene lost 1 base and the J gene lost 4 bases, with 5 bases spanning the gap. Written as DNA, the CDR3 is TGTGCCAGCAGCTTAGGCAGTTACGAGCAGTACTTC. Its protein product is CASSLGSYEQYF.

The rearrangement uses TRBV30 and TRBJ1-5, with D tentatively TRBD1 (6 bases). CDR3 length equals 14 residues. V lost 1 base, J lost 4 bases, and 11 bases lay in between. Germline loops: CDR1 GTSNPN, CDR2 SVGIG (reference sequence). The CDR3 region has the DNA TGTGCCTGGAGTGGGACAGCCATGAATCAGCCCCAGCATTTT. Its protein product is CAWSGTAMNQPQHF.

The genes are TRBV19 and TRBJ2-2, with D possibly TRBD2 on 5 matching bases. Germline-derived CDR1 and CDR2 are LNHDA and SQIVND (reference sequence). This CDR3 is built from 13 residues. Trimming removed 7 bases at V and 5 bases at J, with 11 bases between. CDR3 sequence: CASTHEGTGELFF. The DNA for the CDR3 is TGTGCCAGTACCCATGAGGGTACCGGGGAGCTGTTTTTT.